This TCR beta chain was profiled in a study of TIL therapy for anti-PD-1-resistant metastatic lung cancer. Overall study context: Tumors carried a median 1.5 non-synonymous mutations per megabase. Overall study findings and caveats: The cohort had more treatment-naive, never-smoker and oncogene-addicted patients than typical.

Time point here: pre-treatment sample, taken before nivolumab and TIL therapy. Tumor tissue came from excised metastases, mostly pleural nodules or supraclavicular lymph nodes. Patients then received nivolumab; progressors got lymphodepletion, TIL and IL-2. The immunoSEQ assay was v3. TCRdb's copy holds only in-frame clones and misses some; the assay was immunoSEQ multiplex PCR. The sample holds approximately 95,000 clones, about three fifths seen once. This CDR3 comprises 16 residues. The germline V gene has CDR1 LGHNA and CDR2 YSLEER. With V trimmed by 3 bases and J by 0 bases, 6 bases remained unmatched. About this clone: What it recognizes is unknown.

The TCR originated in a person between 25 and 80 years old with non-small cell lung cancer. J is TRBJ2-7 and V is TRBV4-3, with TRBD2 matching 9 bases. The material sequenced was tumor tissue, taken at baseline. CDR3 sequence reads: CASSQVAGDNSYEQYF. The CDR3 DNA reads TGCGCCAGCAGCCAGGTAGCGGGAGATAACTCCTACGAGCAGTACTTC.